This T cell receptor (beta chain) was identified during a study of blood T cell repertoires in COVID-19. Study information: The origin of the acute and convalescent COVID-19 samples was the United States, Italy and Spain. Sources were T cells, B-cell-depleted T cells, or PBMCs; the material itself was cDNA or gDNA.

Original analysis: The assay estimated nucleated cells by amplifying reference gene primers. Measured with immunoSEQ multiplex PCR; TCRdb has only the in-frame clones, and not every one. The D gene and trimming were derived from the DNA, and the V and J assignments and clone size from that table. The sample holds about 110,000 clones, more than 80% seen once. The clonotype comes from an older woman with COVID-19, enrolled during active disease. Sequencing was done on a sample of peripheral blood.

CDR3 protein: CASSLPTQGGNQPQHF. DNA for the CDR3: TGTGCCAGTAGTCTACCGACACAGGGGGGCAATCAGCCCCAGCATTTT. The genes are TRBV19 and TRBJ1-5, with 8 bases that match TRBD1. Germline CDR1 reads LNHDA; CDR2 reads SQIVND (reference sequence). Trimming took 5 bases from V and 2 from J; bases not matched to a gene: 8. This CDR3 is 16 amino acids long.